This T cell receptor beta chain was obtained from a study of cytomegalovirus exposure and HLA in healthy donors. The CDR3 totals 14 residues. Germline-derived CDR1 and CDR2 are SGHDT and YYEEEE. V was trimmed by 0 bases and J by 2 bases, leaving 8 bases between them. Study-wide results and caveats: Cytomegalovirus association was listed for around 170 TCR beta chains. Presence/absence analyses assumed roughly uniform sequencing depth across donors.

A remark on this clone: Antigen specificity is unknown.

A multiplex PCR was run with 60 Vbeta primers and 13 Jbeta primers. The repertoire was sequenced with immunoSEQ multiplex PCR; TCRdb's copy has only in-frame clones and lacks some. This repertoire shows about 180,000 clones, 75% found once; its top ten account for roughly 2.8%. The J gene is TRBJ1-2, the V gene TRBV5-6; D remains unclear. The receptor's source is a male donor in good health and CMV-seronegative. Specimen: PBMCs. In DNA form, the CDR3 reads TGTGCCAGCAGCTTGGGCGGCGCCAACTATGGCTACACCTTC. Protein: CASSLGGANYGYTF.